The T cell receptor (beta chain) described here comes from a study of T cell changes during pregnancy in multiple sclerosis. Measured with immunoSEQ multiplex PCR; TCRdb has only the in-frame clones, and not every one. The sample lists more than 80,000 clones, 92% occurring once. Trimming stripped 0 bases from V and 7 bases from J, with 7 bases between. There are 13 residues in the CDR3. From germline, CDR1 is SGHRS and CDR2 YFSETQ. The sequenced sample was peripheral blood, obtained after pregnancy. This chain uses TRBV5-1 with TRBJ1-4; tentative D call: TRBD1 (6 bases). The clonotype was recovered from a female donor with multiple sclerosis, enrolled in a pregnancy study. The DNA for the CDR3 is TGCGCCAGCAGCTTGGAACAGGGTGAAAAACTGTTTTTT. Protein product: CASSLEQGEKLFF.